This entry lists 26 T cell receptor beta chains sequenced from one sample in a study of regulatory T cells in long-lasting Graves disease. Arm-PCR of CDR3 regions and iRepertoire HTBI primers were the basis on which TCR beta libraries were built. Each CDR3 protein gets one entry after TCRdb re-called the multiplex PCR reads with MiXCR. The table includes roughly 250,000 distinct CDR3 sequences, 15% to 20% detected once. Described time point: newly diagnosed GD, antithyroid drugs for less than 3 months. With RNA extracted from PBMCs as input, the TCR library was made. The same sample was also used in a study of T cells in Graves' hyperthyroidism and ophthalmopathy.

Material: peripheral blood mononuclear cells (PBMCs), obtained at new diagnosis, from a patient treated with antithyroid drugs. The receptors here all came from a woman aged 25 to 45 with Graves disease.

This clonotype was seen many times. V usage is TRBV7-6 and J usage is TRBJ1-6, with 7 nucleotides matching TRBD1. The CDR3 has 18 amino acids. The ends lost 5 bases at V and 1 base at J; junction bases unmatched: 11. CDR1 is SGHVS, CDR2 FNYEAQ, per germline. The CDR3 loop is CASSPDVAGGSYNSPLHF. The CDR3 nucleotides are TGTGCCAGCAGCCCAGATGTGGCAGGGGGTTCCTATAATTCACCCCTCCACTTT. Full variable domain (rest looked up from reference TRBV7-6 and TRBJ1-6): GAGVSQSPRYKVTKRGQDVALRCDPISGHVSLYWYRQALGQGPEFLTYFNYEAQQDKSGLPNDRFSAERPEGSISTLTIQRTEQRDSAMYRCASSPDVAGGSYNSPLHFGNGTRLTVT.

CDR3 protein: CASSPEWGAGNTIYF. The CDR3 DNA follows: TGTGCCAGCTCACCTGAATGGGGGGCCGGAAACACCATATATTTT. The chain links TRBV18 to TRBJ1-3; maybe TRBD1 (6 bases). V was cut by 3 bases and J by 4 bases, with 13 bases left in between. CDR1 KGHSH and CDR2 LQKENI come from the germline V gene. CDR3 length equals 15 residues. The full variable domain, in which reference TRBV18 and TRBJ1-3 provide the parts outside the CDR3, is NAGVMQNPRHLVRRRGQEARLRCSPMKGHSHVYWYRQLPEEGLKFMVYLQKENIIDESGMPKERFSAEFPKEGPSILRIQQVVRGDSAAYFCASSPEWGAGNTIYFGEGSWLTVV.

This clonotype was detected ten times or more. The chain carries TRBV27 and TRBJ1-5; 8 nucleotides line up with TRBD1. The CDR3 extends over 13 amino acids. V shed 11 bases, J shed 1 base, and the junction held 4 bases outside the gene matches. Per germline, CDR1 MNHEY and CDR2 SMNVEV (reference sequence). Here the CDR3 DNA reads TGTGCCTGTAGACAGGGGAGCAATCAGCCCCAGCATTTT. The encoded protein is CACRQGSNQPQHF.

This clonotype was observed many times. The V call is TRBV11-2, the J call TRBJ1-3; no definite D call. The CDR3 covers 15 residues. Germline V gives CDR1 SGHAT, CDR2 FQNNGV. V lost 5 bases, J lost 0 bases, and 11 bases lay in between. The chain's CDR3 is CASSPTRNSGNTIYF. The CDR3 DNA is TGTGCCAGCAGCCCGACTCGGAACTCTGGAAACACCATATATTTT.

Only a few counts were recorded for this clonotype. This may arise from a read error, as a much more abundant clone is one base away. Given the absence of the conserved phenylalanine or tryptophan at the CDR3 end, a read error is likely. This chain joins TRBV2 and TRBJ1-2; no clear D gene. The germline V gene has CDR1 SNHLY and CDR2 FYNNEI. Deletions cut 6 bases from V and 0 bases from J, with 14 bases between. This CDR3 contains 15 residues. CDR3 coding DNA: TGTGCCAGCAGGCCAATGGACCAGGCTAACTATGGCTACACCCTC. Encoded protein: CASRPMDQANYGYTL.

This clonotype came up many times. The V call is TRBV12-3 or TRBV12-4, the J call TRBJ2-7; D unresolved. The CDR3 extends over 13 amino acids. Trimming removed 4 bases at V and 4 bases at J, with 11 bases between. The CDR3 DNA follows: TGTGCCAGCAGTTACTCCGGCTTTTACGAGCAGTACTTC. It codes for CASSYSGFYEQYF.

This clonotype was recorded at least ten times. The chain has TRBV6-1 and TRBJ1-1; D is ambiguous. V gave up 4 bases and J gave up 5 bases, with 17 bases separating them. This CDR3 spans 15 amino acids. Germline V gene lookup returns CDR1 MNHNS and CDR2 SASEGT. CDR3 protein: CASSGRVGNGTEAFF. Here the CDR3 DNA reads TGTGCCAGCAGTGGAAGGGTCGGCAATGGAACTGAAGCTTTCTTT.

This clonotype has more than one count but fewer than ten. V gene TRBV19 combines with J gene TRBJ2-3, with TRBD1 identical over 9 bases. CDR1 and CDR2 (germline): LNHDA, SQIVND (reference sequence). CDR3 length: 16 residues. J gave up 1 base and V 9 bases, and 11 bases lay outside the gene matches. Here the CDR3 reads CASKRGQGRGTDTQYF. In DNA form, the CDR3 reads TGTGCCAGCAAGAGGGGACAGGGTCGGGGCACAGATACGCAGTATTTT. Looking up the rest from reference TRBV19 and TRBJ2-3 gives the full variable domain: DGGITQSPKYLFRKEGQNVTLSCEQNLNHDAMYWYRQDPGQGLRLIYYSQIVNDFQKGDIAEGYSVSREKKESFPLTVTSAQKNPTAFYLCASKRGQGRGTDTQYFGPGTRLTVL.

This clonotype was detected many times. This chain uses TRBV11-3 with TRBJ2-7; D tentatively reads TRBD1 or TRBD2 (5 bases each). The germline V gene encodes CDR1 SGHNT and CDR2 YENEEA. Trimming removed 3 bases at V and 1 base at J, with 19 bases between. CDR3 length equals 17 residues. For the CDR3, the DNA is TGTGCCAGCAGCTTGAGCGACGGGACCAAGGGATCCTACGAGCAGTACTTC. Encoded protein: CASSLSDGTKGSYEQYF.

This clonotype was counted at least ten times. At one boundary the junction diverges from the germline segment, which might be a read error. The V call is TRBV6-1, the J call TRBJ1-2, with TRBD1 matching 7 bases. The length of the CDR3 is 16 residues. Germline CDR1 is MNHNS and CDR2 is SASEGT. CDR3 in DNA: TGTGCCAGCAGCGAAGTGGACAGGACGCCCATGGCTGGCTACACCTTC. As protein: CASSEVDRTPMAGYTF.

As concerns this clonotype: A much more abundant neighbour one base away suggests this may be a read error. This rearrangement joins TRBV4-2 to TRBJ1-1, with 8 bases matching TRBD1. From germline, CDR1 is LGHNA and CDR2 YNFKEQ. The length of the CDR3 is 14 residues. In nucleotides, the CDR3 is TGTGCCAGCAGCGCAGAGACAGGGGACACTGAAGCTCTCTTT. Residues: CASSAETGDTEALF.

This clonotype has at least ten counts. CDR3 sequence (DNA): TGTGCCAGCGCCCAAGCGGTGTTCTCTGGAAACACCATATATTTT. Translated: CASAQAVFSGNTIYF. The genes are TRBV6-1 and TRBJ1-3; no definite D call. Per germline, CDR1 MNHNS and CDR2 SASEGT. This CDR3 region has 15 residues. The ends were cut back, 8 bases at V and 0 bases at J, with 14 bases in the middle.

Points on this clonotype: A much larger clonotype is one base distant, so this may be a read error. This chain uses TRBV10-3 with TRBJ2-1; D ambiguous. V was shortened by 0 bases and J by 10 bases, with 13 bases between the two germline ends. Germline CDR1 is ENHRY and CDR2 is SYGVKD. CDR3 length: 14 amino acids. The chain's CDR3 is CAISESTQAYEQFF. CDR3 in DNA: TGTGCCATCAGTGAGTCGACACAAGCCTACGAGCAGTTCTTC.

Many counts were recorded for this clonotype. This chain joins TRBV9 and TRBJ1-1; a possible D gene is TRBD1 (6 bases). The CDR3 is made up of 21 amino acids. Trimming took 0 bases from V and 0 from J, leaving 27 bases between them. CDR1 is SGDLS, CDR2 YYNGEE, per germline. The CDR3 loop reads CASSVVHTHTGRRGMNTEAFF. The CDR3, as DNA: TGTGCCAGCAGCGTAGTGCACACACACACAGGCCGGAGGGGGATGAACACTGAAGCTTTCTTT.

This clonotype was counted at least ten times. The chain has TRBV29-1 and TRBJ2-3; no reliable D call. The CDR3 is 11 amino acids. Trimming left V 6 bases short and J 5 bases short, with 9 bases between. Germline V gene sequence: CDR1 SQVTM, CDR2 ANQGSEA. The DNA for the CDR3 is TGCAGCGTCAAAAGAGGAGATACGCAGTATTTT. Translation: CSVKRGDTQYF.

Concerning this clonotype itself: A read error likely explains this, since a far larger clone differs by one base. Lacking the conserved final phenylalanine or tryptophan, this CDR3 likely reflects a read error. The CDR3 sequence: CASSGSSYEQYL. The CDR3 region has the DNA TGCGCCAGCAGCGGAAGCTCCTACGAGCAGTACTTA. V is TRBV4-1 and J is TRBJ2-7, with D uncertain. Trimming stripped 5 bases from V and 0 bases from J, with 5 bases between. The germline V gene has CDR1 MGHRA and CDR2 YSYEKL. The CDR3 sequence is 12 residues long.

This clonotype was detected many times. The CDR3 DNA reads TGTGCCAGCTCACCTTCCCCAACTAATGAAAAACTGTTTTTT. It is translated as CASSPSPTNEKLFF. V usage is TRBV18 and J usage is TRBJ1-4; D remains ambiguous. Germline V lookup: CDR1 KGHSH, CDR2 LQKENI. There are 14 residues in the CDR3. V lost 3 bases, J lost 0 bases, and 5 bases lay in between.

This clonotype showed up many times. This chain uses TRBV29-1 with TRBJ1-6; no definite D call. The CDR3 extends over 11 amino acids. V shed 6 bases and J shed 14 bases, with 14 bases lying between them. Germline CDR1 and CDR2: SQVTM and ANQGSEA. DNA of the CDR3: TGCAGCGTAGGAGACCGGGAGGCCCTCCACTTT. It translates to CSVGDREALHF. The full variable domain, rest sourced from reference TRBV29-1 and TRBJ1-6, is SAVISQKPSRDICQRGTSLTIQCQVDSQVTMMFWYRQQPGQSLTLIATANQGSEATYESGFVIDKFPISRPNLTFSTLTVSNMSPEDSSIYLCSVGDREALHFGNGTRLTVT.

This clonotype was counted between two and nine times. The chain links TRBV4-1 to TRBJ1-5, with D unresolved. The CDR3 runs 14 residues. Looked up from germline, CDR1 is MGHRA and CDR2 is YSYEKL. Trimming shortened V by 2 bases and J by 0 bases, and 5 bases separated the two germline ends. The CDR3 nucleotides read TGCGCCAGCAGCCAAATAAGTAGCAATCAGCCCCAGCATTTT. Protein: CASSQISSNQPQHF.

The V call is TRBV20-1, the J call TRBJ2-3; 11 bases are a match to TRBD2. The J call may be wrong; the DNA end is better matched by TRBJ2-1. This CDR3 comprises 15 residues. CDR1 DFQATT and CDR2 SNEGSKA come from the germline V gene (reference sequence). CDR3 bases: TGCAGTGCTGGGGGGCAGACTAGCGGGGTGGACGAGCAGTTCTTC. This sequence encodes CSAGGQTSGVDEQFF.

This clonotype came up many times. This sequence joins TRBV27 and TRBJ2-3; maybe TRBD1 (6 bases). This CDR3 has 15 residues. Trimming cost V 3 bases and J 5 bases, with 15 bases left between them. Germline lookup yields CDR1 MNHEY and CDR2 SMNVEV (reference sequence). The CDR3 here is CASSFDRSPLDTQYF. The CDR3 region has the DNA TGTGCCAGCAGTTTTGACAGGAGCCCACTAGATACGCAGTATTTT.

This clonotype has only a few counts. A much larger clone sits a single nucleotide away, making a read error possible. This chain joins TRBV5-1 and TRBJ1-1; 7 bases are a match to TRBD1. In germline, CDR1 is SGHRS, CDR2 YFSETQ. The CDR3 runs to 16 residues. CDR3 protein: CAGSFRDSNMNTEAFF. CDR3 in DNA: TGCGCCGGCAGCTTCCGGGACAGTAACATGAACACTGAAGCTTTCTTT. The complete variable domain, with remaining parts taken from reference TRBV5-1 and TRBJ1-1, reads KAGVTQTPRYLIKTRGQQVTLSCSPISGHRSVSWYQQTPGQGLQFLFEYFSETQRNKGNFPGRFSGRQFSNSRSEMNVSTLELGDSALYLCAGSFRDSNMNTEAFFGQGTRLTVV.

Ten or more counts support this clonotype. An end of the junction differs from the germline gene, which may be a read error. The CDR3 region has the DNA TGTGCCAGCAGCCTTAATACTCGCTCGAAGCTCTTC. Its translation: CASSLNTRSKLF. The V and J genes are TRBV14 and TRBJ2-1; D gene uncertain. CDR3 length equals 12 residues. CDR1 SGHDN and CDR2 FVKESK come from the germline V gene.

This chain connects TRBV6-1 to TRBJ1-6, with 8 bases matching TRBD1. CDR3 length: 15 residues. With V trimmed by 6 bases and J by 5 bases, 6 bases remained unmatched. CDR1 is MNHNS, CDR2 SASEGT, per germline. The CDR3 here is CASSLQGADNSPLHF. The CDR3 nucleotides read TGTGCCAGCAGCCTCCAGGGGGCCGATAATTCACCCCTCCACTTT.

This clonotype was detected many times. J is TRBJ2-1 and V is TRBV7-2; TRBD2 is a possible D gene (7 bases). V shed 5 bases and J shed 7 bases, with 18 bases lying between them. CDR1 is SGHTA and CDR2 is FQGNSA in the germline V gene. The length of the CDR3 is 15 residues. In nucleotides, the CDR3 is TGTGCCAGCAGCCAAGAGGTGGGGGGGCCTAATGAGCAGTTCTTC. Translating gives CASSQEVGGPNEQFF.

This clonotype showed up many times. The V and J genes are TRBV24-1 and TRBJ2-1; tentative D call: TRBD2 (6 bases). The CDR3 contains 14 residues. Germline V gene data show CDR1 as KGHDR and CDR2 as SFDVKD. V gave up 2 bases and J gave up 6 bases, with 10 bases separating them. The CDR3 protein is CATSDSGTSNEQFF. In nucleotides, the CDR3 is TGTGCCACCAGTGATTCCGGGACTTCCAATGAGCAGTTCTTC.